This T cell receptor (beta chain) was obtained from a study of T cell responses to AZD1222 COVID-19 vaccine. In the study overall: Pooled in the analysis were second doses at about 4 or about 12 weeks.

Study results and limitations: Baseline antibody screening turned up just a handful of seropositive AZD1222 recipients. Donors in the cohort were predominantly white British and more often female, and clonal diversity was possibly underestimated. Spike as a whole was targeted by vaccine-associated CD4 TCRs, dominant at 160-218 and 743-854.

Worth noting for this clone: Its cognate antigen is unknown.

TCRdb's table, derived via immunoSEQ multiplex PCR, lists solely in-frame clones and lacks some. The table lists 110,000 to 150,000 clones, 89% of them singletons. This CDR3 has 15 residues. Between the trimmed V and J ends, which lost 7 bases and 2 bases, there was a span of 16 bases. Germline lookup yields CDR1 SNHLY and CDR2 FYNNEI. The clonotype comes from an adult in good health. Material: peripheral blood, obtained on day 0 of AZD1222 vaccination. The genes are TRBV2 and TRBJ2-3; D gene unclear. The DNA for the CDR3 is TGTGCCAGCACCCTAAACAGAGGAAACACAGATACGCAGTATTTT. Residues: CASTLNRGNTDTQYF.